Below are 5 T cell receptor beta chains sequenced from a single sample in a study of blood T cell repertoires in COVID-19. Repertoires were generated with immunoSEQ multiplex PCR, while TCRdb's copy carries only in-frame clones and drops some. The data show around 270,000 clones, around 87% seen once. The material sequenced was peripheral blood. The source is a woman aged 45 to 65 with acute or convalescent COVID-19.

V is TRBV6-2 or TRBV6-3 and J is TRBJ2-7; TRBD2 matches 14 bases. V gave up 2 bases and J gave up 5 bases; unmatched junction bases: 5. Per the germline V gene, CDR1 is MNHEY and CDR2 is SVGEGT. The CDR3 has 16 residues. For the CDR3, the DNA is TGTGCCAGCAGTTACGGGGCGGGACTAGCGGGAGACGAGCAGTACTTC. Amino acid sequence: CASSYGAGLAGDEQYF.

The rearrangement joins TRBV2 to TRBJ1-1; D not certain. The V and J ends lost 5 bases and 4 bases respectively, with 14 bases between them. This CDR3 spans 14 amino acids. Germline CDR1 SNHLY, CDR2 FYNNEI. The CDR3 reads CASSRLLEGTEAFF. The CDR3 DNA reads as TGTGCCAGCAGTCGACTCCTCGAGGGCACTGAAGCTTTCTTT.

V gene TRBV5-1 combines with J gene TRBJ2-7, with 11 bases fitting TRBD1. CDR1 and CDR2 (germline): SGHRS, YFSETQ. The V and J ends lost 6 bases and 5 bases, in that order; junction bases with no gene match: 7. This CDR3 has 14 residues. CDR3 loop: CASTADRGLDEQYF. The CDR3 DNA sequence: TGCGCCAGCACCGCGGACAGGGGGCTTGACGAGCAGTACTTC.

V gene TRBV4-3 combines with J gene TRBJ2-1; a possible D gene is TRBD1 (7 bases). V was pared by 0 bases and J by 1 base, with 22 bases between. Looked up from germline, CDR1 is LGHNA and CDR2 is YSLEER. The CDR3 contains 20 residues. CDR3 DNA: TGCGCCAGCAGCCAAGATGCGACAGGGAGGTTTTTAAAGTCCTACAATGAGCAGTTCTTC. Translation gives CASSQDATGRFLKSYNEQFF.

This clone appeared a few times. The gene calls are TRBV6-5 and TRBJ2-7; TRBD2 might be the D (6 bases). The CDR3 consists of 14 residues. CDR1 MNHEY and CDR2 SVGAGI come from the germline V gene. The V and J ends lost 6 bases and 1 base respectively, with 13 bases between them. DNA of the CDR3: TGTGCCAGCAGACCGTTAGCGGATTCCTACGAGCAGTACTTC. Translating it yields CASRPLADSYEQYF.